The rows below give T cell receptor beta chains drawn from one sample of a study of cytomegalovirus exposure and HLA in healthy donors. TCRdb's table, derived via immunoSEQ multiplex PCR, lists solely in-frame clones and lacks some. The repertoire holds about 130,000 clones, with approximately 80% as singletons. Sequenced material: PBMCs. These receptors came from a man between 25 and 39 years old in good health and CMV-seropositive. CDR3s include the opening cysteine and the closing phenylalanine or tryptophan. Each record gives: CDR3 length, J gene, V gene, CDR3 protein.

17,TRBJ2-3,TRBV4-2,CASSPGLAGPVLGTQYF
14,TRBJ1-1,TRBV30,CACHATALNTEAFF
17,TRBJ2-7,TRBV4-2,CASSHGLAGVHSYEQYF
14,TRBJ2-7,TRBV27,CASRGREGLQEQYF
15,TRBJ2-3,TRBV2,CASRLRGRGTDTQYF
12,TRBJ2-1,TRBV27,CASSLGMNEQFF
14,TRBJ2-5,TRBV18,CASSPRDRAETQYF
15,TRBJ2-7,TRBV6-1,CASSGSGQISYEQYF
15,TRBJ2-2,TRBV6-7,CASSPSSAGTGELFF
14,TRBJ2-1,TRBV5-1,CASSLREGYNEQFF
16,TRBJ1-2,TRBV13,CASMPARQGARFGYTF
14,TRBJ1-1,TRBV9,CASSVAGGSTEAFF
15,TRBJ2-7,TRBV15,CATSSSGTGILEQYF
12,TRBJ1-4,TRBV5-6,CASSSYDEKLFF
16,TRBJ2-7,TRBV5-4,CASSPGLAESSYEQYF
14,TRBJ2-7,TRBV6-1,CASSEQGSSYEQYF
17,TRBJ1-2,TRBV14,CASSRAAVRGANYGYTF
14,TRBJ2-3,TRBV7-8,CASSWGGVKDTQYF
16,TRBJ2-1,TRBV15,CATSREVTGVYNEQFF
14,TRBJ2-5,TRBV5-1,CASSLAGGRETQYF
15,TRBJ2-1,TRBV6-4,CASSEWASPVNEQFF
16,TRBJ2-7,TRBV21-1,CASSNSQDGLPYEQYF
12,TRBJ1-5,TRBV28,CASSPYSQPQHF
16,TRBJ2-2,TRBV7-2,CASSLHAGTNTGELFF
15,TRBJ2-3,TRBV5-4,CASSPPGLAEDTQYF